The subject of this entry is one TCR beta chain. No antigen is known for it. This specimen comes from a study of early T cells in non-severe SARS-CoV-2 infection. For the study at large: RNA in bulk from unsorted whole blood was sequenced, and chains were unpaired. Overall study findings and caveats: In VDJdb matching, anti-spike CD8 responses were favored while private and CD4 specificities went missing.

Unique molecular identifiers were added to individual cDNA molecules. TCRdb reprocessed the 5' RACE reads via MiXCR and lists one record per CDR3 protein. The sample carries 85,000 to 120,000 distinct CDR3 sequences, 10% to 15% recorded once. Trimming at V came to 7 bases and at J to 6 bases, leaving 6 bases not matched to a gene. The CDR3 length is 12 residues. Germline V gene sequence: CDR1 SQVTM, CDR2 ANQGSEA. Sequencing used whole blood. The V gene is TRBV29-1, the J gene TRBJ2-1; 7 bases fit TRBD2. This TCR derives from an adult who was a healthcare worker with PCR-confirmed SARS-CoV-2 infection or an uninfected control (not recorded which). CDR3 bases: TGCAGCGCACCAGCGGGATTCAATGAGCAGTTCTTC. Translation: CSAPAGFNEQFF.